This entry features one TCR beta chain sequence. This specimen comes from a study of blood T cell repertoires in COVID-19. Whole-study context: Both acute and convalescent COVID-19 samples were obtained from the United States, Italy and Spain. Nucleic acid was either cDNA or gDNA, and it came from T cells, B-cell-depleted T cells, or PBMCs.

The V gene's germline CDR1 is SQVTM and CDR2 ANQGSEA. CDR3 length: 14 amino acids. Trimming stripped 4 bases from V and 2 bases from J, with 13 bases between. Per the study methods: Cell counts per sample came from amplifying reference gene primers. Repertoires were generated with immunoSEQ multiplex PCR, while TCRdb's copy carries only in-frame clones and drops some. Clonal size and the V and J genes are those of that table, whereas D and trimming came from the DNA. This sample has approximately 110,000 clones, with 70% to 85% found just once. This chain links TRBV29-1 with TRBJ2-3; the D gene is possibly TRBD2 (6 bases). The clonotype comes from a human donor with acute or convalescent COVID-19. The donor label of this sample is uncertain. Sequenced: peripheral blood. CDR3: CSVVRGTFTDTQYF. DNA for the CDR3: TGCAGCGTTGTCCGGGGGACGTTCACAGATACGCAGTATTTT.